This T cell receptor (beta chain) was captured by sequencing in a study of beta chain features in type 1 diabetes. Turning to the study itself: Researchers looked at 107,917,701 sorted cells across all samples. General study findings and limits: Within patients, naive, central memory and Treg TCRB repertoires seemed more similar than within healthy donors. There were fewer insertions and more deletions at the VDJ junctions of type 1 diabetes patients.

By way of CD45RO/CCR7/CD25/CD127/CD95/CD27, the CD4+ regulatory, stem cell-like memory, central memory and naive cells were sorted. This clone showed up just a few times. Its antigen remains unidentified. The CDR3 extends over 16 amino acids. Germline trimming cut 4 bases from V and 5 bases from J; bases unmatched to any gene: 9. Germline CDR1 is MNHEY and CDR2 is SVGAGI. TCRB transcripts that were expressed got sequenced, as all of the isolated RNA had been reverse transcribed. Repertoires were generated with immunoSEQ multiplex PCR, while TCRdb's copy carries only in-frame clones and drops some. The top ten hold about 0.037% of the sample, which has a few hundred thousand clones, 9.6% seen once.

Material: naive CD4+ T cells from blood. This chain joins TRBV6-5 and TRBJ2-2; 8 bases are a match to TRBD2. The TCR was taken from a woman between 18 and 30 years old in good health. The CDR3 DNA reads TGTGCCAGCAGTTTCCTAGGGCGGGGGGATACCGGGGAGCTGTTTTTT. This codes for CASSFLGRGDTGELFF.